A selection of T cell receptor beta chains follows, all from one sample in a study of cytomegalovirus exposure and HLA in healthy donors. Profiled with immunoSEQ multiplex PCR; TCRdb holds only in-frame clones, not every one. The sample lists roughly 150,000 clones; just under 90% were seen once. Material for sequencing was PBMCs. All receptors come from a woman under 30 in good health and CMV-seropositive. Both conserved end residues are part of each CDR3. D genes are given only for firm matches. The size of a clone is reported for some rows only, either as once, few or many, or as a class for expanded clones.

CASSYSGNRKGEQFF | TGTGCCAGCAGTTATAGCGGGAACAGAAAGGGTGAGCAGTTCTTC | TRBD2 | TRBV2 | . | TRBJ2-1
CASSLPLLAGGPNFYEQYF | TGTGCCAGCAGCTTACCATTACTAGCGGGAGGGCCCAATTTCTACGAGCAGTACTTC | TRBD2 | TRBV7-9 | . | TRBJ2-7
CAITATGKNNEQFF | TGTGCCATCACCGCGACAGGGAAAAACAATGAGCAGTTCTTC | TRBD1 | TRBV10-3 | . | TRBJ2-1
CASSLPKRDPNTGELFF | TGCGCCAGCAGCTTGCCCAAGCGGGATCCGAACACCGGGGAGCTGTTTTTT | TRBD2 | TRBV5-1 | . | TRBJ2-2
CASSLDALAGTGELFF | TGCGCCAGCAGCTTGGATGCGCTAGCGGGCACCGGGGAGCTGTTTTTT | TRBD2 | TRBV5-1 | . | TRBJ2-2
CASSPPGTGVSGNTIYF | TGTGCCAGCTCACCACCGGGGACAGGGGTCTCTGGAAACACCATATATTTT | TRBD1 | TRBV18 | . | TRBJ1-3
CASSSLTDRLHEQYF | TGTGCCAGCAGCTCCCTCACGGACAGGTTGCACGAGCAGTACTTC | TRBD1 | TRBV13 | . | TRBJ2-7
CASSLSSGISDTQYF | TGTGCCAGCAGTTTAAGTAGCGGGATATCAGATACGCAGTATTTT | TRBD2 | TRBV27 | once | TRBJ2-3
CASSEVTGGGGGYTF | TGTGCCAGCAGTGAAGTAACAGGGGGCGGAGGTGGCTACACCTTC | TRBD1 | TRBV6-1 | . | TRBJ1-2
CASSLVGRGNTGELFF | TGTGCCAGCAGCTTAGTAGGCAGAGGGAACACCGGGGAGCTGTTTTTT | . | TRBV7-6 | . | TRBJ2-2
CASSAGVGGYTF | TGTGCCAGCAGCGCCGGAGTCGGGGGCTACACCTTC | . | TRBV9 | . | TRBJ1-2
CASSMSSRQVYFYGYTF | TGTGCCAGTAGTATGTCGTCCCGTCAGGTGTATTTCTATGGCTACACCTTC | . | TRBV19 | . | TRBJ1-2
CATSRVSGPGELFF | TGTGCCACCAGCAGAGTATCAGGTCCTGGGGAGCTGTTTTTT | . | TRBV15 | . | TRBJ2-2
CASSQDGLAGVSYNEQFF | TGCGCCAGCAGCCAAGATGGACTAGCGGGAGTGTCCTACAATGAGCAGTTCTTC | TRBD2 | TRBV4-3 | . | TRBJ2-1
CASSLARGRNNEQFF | TGTGCCAGCAGCTTAGCCCGCGGCAGAAACAATGAGCAGTTCTTC | . | TRBV7-8 | . | TRBJ2-1
CAWSATGEPQHF | TGTGCCTGGAGCGCCACGGGGGAGCCCCAGCATTTT | . | TRBV30 | . | TRBJ1-5
CASSLGFEGGRGIQYF | TGTGCCAGCAGCTTGGGTTTTGAGGGAGGGAGGGGCATTCAGTACTTC | TRBD2 | TRBV5-4 | once | TRBJ2-4
CASSVGSGSTNEQFF | TGTGCCAGCAGCGTAGGGAGCGGGAGTACCAATGAGCAGTTCTTC | TRBD2 | TRBV9 | . | TRBJ2-1
CASSGRYSTTGADTQYF | TGCGCCAGCAGCGGGAGATACAGCACGACGGGGGCAGATACGCAGTATTTT | . | TRBV5-1 | . | TRBJ2-3
CASSVLAAYTGELFF | TGTGCCAGCAGTGTTCTAGCGGCCTACACCGGGGAGCTGTTTTTT | TRBD2 | TRBV2 | . | TRBJ2-2
CASSPGLAGGGTQYF | TGTGCCAGCAGCCCGGGACTAGCGGGAGGAGGGACCCAGTACTTC | TRBD2 | TRBV6-1 | . | TRBJ2-5
CASSETASELRGYTF | TGTGCCAGTAGTGAAACGGCCTCGGAGCTACGAGGCTACACCTTC | . | TRBV19 | . | TRBJ1-2
CAISDAGSPGELFF | TGTGCCATCAGTGATGCAGGCTCGCCCGGGGAGCTGTTTTTT | . | TRBV10-3 | . | TRBJ2-2
CAISPGLAGGKSHGEQFF | TGTGCCATCAGCCCGGGACTAGCGGGAGGGAAGTCACACGGTGAGCAGTTCTTC | TRBD2 | TRBV10-3 | . | TRBJ2-1
CASSRDRVYEQYF | TGTGCCAGCAGCCGGGACAGGGTATACGAGCAGTACTTC | TRBD1 | TRBV5-6 | . | TRBJ2-7
CASSLSGAPYNEQFF | TGTGCCAGCAGTTTATCAGGGGCCCCCTACAATGAGCAGTTCTTC | . | TRBV27 | . | TRBJ2-1
CASSLAGRNIISNQPQHF | TGTGCCAGCAGCTTAGCTGGCAGGAATATAATTAGCAATCAGCCCCAGCATTTT | . | TRBV7-8 | . | TRBJ1-5
CASSTLAGGHNEQFF | TGTGCCAGCAGCACCTTAGCGGGAGGACACAATGAGCAGTTCTTC | TRBD2 | TRBV9 | . | TRBJ2-1
CASSFFSLRTGELFF | TGTGCCAGCAGCTTCTTTTCGCTGCGGACCGGGGAGCTGTTTTTT | . | TRBV5-4 | . | TRBJ2-2
CASSYIQGAVAFF | TGTGCCAGCAGTTATATTCAGGGGGCGGTAGCTTTCTTT | TRBD1 | TRBV6-5 | . | TRBJ1-1
CASSQEGPYNEQFF | TGCGCCAGCAGCCAGGAGGGTCCCTACAATGAGCAGTTCTTC | . | TRBV4-3 | once | TRBJ2-1
CASSLGGLSSYEQYF | TGTGCCAGCAGCTTGGGTGGACTTAGCTCCTACGAGCAGTACTTC | . | TRBV5-5 | . | TRBJ2-7
CSVRGVPSRGFGTDTQYF | TGCAGCGTCAGGGGTGTCCCTTCCCGGGGTTTTGGCACAGATACGCAGTATTTT | . | TRBV29-1 | few | TRBJ2-3
CASSSGDGYTF | TGCGCCAGCAGCTCAGGGGATGGCTACACCTTC | . | TRBV5-1 | . | TRBJ1-2
CASTWDSVAFF | TGTGCCAGCACCTGGGACTCCGTGGCGTTCTTC | . | TRBV6-6 | . | TRBJ2-1
CASSDSNWNTGELFF | TGTGCCAGCAGCGACTCTAATTGGAACACCGGGGAGCTGTTTTTT | . | TRBV25-1 | . | TRBJ2-2
CAWSPTGTSGSDEQFF | TGTGCCTGGAGTCCAACTGGGACTAGCGGTTCCGATGAGCAGTTCTTC | TRBD2 | TRBV30 | . | TRBJ2-1
CASSLVAIKNTGELFF | TGTGCCAGCAGCTTAGTGGCAATAAAGAACACCGGGGAGCTGTTTTTT | . | TRBV7-6 | . | TRBJ2-2
CAWNRAGGGYEQYF | TGTGCCTGGAACAGGGCGGGAGGGGGATACGAGCAGTACTTC | TRBD2 | TRBV30 | . | TRBJ2-7
CASRAGLSGANVLTF | TGTGCCAGCAGGGCGGGACTCTCTGGGGCCAACGTCCTGACTTTC | . | TRBV27 | once | TRBJ2-6
CASSWAGTGELFF | TGTGCCAGCTCGTGGGCCGGTACCGGGGAGCTGTTTTTT | . | TRBV25-1 | . | TRBJ2-2
CASSITGTGYEQYF | TGTGCCAGCAGTATAACCGGGACAGGTTACGAGCAGTACTTC | TRBD1 | TRBV27 | . | TRBJ2-7
CASSWRLEQYF | TGTGCCAGCAGTTGGAGGTTGGAGCAGTACTTC | . | TRBV6-6 | once | TRBJ2-7
CASSIRVSGRTETQYF | TGTGCCAGTAGTATTCGGGTTAGCGGGAGAACTGAGACCCAGTACTTC | TRBD2 | TRBV19 | . | TRBJ2-5
CAISERTGALYGYTF | TGTGCCATCAGTGAGCGGACAGGGGCTCTCTATGGCTACACCTTC | TRBD1 | TRBV10-3 | once | TRBJ1-2
CATLAGVEDEQYF | TGTGCCACCCTAGCGGGAGTCGAAGACGAGCAGTACTTC | TRBD2 | TRBV28 | . | TRBJ2-7
CTSSLEDSRTTDTQYF | TGCACCAGCAGTCTGGAGGACTCCCGAACGACAGATACGCAGTATTTT | . | TRBV1 | . | TRBJ2-3
CASSIESWNQPQHF | TGTGCCAGTAGTATAGAGAGTTGGAATCAGCCCCAGCATTTT | . | TRBV19 | . | TRBJ1-5
CASTTSGRNEQFF | TGTGCCAGCACTACTAGCGGGAGAAATGAGCAGTTCTTC | TRBD2 | TRBV2 | . | TRBJ2-1
CASSLIVGGPGGEQFF | TGCGCCAGCAGCTTGATTGTGGGAGGGCCCGGGGGTGAGCAGTTCTTC | TRBD2 | TRBV5-1 | . | TRBJ2-1
CASSLASSSYNEQFF | TGTGCCAGCAGCTTGGCTTCTAGCTCCTACAATGAGCAGTTCTTC | . | TRBV5-6 | . | TRBJ2-1
CASRLRDRATYEQYF | TGTGCCAGCAGGCTCCGGGACAGGGCAACCTACGAGCAGTACTTC | TRBD1 | TRBV28 | . | TRBJ2-7
CASSNRGLRELFF | TGTGCCAGTAGTAACAGGGGGCTCAGGGAGCTGTTTTTT | TRBD1 | TRBV19 | . | TRBJ2-2
CAWETGAMGETQYF | TGTGCCTGGGAGACAGGCGCTATGGGAGAGACCCAGTACTTC | . | TRBV30 | . | TRBJ2-5
CASSPITGNTQYF | TGTGCCAGCAGCCCGATAACAGGGAATACGCAGTATTTT | . | TRBV7-3 | . | TRBJ2-3
CASSLGGSDTGELFF | TGCGCCAGCAGCTTAGGCGGGAGTGACACCGGGGAGCTGTTTTTT | TRBD2 | TRBV5-1 | few | TRBJ2-2